Presented here are 9 T cell receptor beta chains from one specimen sequenced in a study of cytomegalovirus exposure and HLA in healthy donors. Primers for the PCR totalled 60 Vbeta and 13 Jbeta. Sequencing was performed with immunoSEQ multiplex PCR; in TCRdb, only in-frame clones are kept and a portion is missing. The sample shows under 130,000 clones, 66% of them seen only once. The source material was PBMCs. Receptors were obtained from a woman aged 45-59 years in good health and CMV-seronegative.

This clone was counted only a few times. The chain links TRBV15 to TRBJ2-5; TRBD1 aligns across 10 bases. Germline CDR1 and CDR2: LNHNV and YYDKDF (reference sequence). The trim removed 1 base at V and 4 bases at J, leaving 0 bases unmatched. CDR3 length: 14 amino acids. The CDR3 nucleotides read TGTGCCACCAGCAGAGGGACAGGGGGAGAGACCCAGTACTTC. Translated: CATSRGTGGETQYF. The full variable domain, rest sourced from reference TRBV15 and TRBJ2-5, is DAMVIQNPRYQVTQFGKPVTLSCSQTLNHNVMYWYQQKSSQAPKLLFHYYDKDFNNEADTPDNFQSRRPNTSFCFLDIRSPGLGDTAMYLCATSRGTGGETQYFGPGTRLLVL.

The chain employs TRBV6-4 and TRBJ2-3, with a tentative D call TRBD1 (5 bases). The germline V gene has CDR1 MRHNA and CDR2 SNTAGT. V lost 0 bases and J lost 0, with 7 bases in between. The CDR3 runs 15 residues. For the CDR3, the DNA is TGTGCCAGCAGTGACTCGGCAGGGAGCACAGATACGCAGTATTTT. It encodes CASSDSAGSTDTQYF.

Points on this clone: The junction shows a germline mismatch at one end, possibly a read error. V is TRBV6-5 and J is TRBJ1-1; 11 nucleotides align to TRBD1. The CDR3 loop spans 15 amino acids. CDR1 is MNHEY, CDR2 SVGAGI, per germline. CDR3 DNA: TGTGCCAGCAGTTACGGGACAGGGGGGGACACTGAAGCTTCCTTT. Translated: CASSYGTGGDTEASF.

This sequence joins TRBV9 and TRBJ2-5; 9 bases match TRBD2. The germline CDR1 and CDR2 sequences are SGDLS and YYNGEE. J gave up 4 bases and V 0 bases, and 10 bases lay outside the gene matches. CDR3 length: 17 amino acids. The CDR3: CASSVALAGRVGETQYF. The DNA for the CDR3 is TGTGCCAGCAGCGTAGCTCTAGCGGGACGAGTCGGAGAGACCCAGTACTTC. Combining the CDR3 with reference TRBV9 and TRBJ2-5 gives the whole variable domain DSGVTQTPKHLITATGQRVTLRCSPRSGDLSVYWYQQSLDQGLQFLIQYYNGEERAKGNILERFSAQQFPDLHSELNLSSLELGDSALYFCASSVALAGRVGETQYFGPGTRLLVL.

V usage is TRBV5-6 and J usage is TRBJ2-3; 8 bases fit TRBD2. The CDR3 length is 19 residues. CDR1 and CDR2 from the germline V gene are SGHDT and YYEEEE. The J segment lost 8 bases and the V segment lost 0 bases, leaving 20 bases of the junction unmatched. The CDR3 DNA sequence: TGTGCCAGCAGCTTGGCCGCAGGGACTAGTGAAGCCCACTATGGTACGCAGTATTTT. Its translation: CASSLAAGTSEAHYGTQYF. Using reference TRBV5-6 and TRBJ2-3 for the parts outside the CDR3, the full variable domain is DAGVTQSPTHLIKTRGQQVTLRCSPKSGHDTVSWYQQALGQGPQFIFQYYEEEERQRGNFPDRFSGHQFPNYSSELNVNALLLGDSALYLCASSLAAGTSEAHYGTQYFGPGTRLTVL.

The chain employs TRBV5-4 and TRBJ2-7; TRBD1 might be the D (5 bases). The CDR3 is made up of 16 amino acids. The germline CDR1 and CDR2 sequences are SGHNT and YYREEE (reference sequence). V gave up 1 base and J gave up 3 bases, with 17 bases separating them. CDR3 protein: CASSLKSGLLFYEQYF. The CDR3 DNA sequence: TGTGCCAGCAGCTTGAAGTCAGGGCTGCTATTCTACGAGCAGTACTTC.

The rearrangement uses TRBV7-9 and TRBJ2-1, with TRBD2 matching over 8 bases. Germline V gene data show CDR1 as SEHNR and CDR2 as FQNEAQ (reference sequence). The V and J ends lost 4 bases and 3 bases, in that order; junction bases with no gene match: 5. The CDR3 is made up of 15 amino acids. The CDR3 DNA sequence: TGTGCCAGCAGCTCTTTAGCGGGGTTCTACAATGAGCAGTTCTTC. Translation gives CASSSLAGFYNEQFF.

The CDR3 sequence: CASSSDSWLEPQHF. The DNA of the CDR3 is TGTGCCAGCAGCTCAGACAGCTGGCTTGAGCCCCAGCATTTT. V gene TRBV7-2 combines with J gene TRBJ1-5, with D perhaps matching TRBD1 (5 bases). Germline V gene data show CDR1 as SGHTA and CDR2 as FQGNSA. The ends were cut back, 4 bases at V and 8 bases at J, with 15 bases in the middle. The CDR3 extends over 14 amino acids.

The table lists this clone with a few counts. The J gene is TRBJ1-4, the V gene TRBV5-4; D gene uncertain. Germline CDR1 is SGHNT and CDR2 is YYREEE (reference sequence). The CDR3 loop spans 15 amino acids. Trimming took off 2 bases at V and 4 bases at J, with 12 bases between the two ends. CDR3 in amino acids: CASSFAPGSNEKLFF. CDR3 DNA: TGTGCCAGCAGCTTTGCCCCCGGGAGTAATGAAAAACTGTTTTTT. The variable domain in full, completed from reference TRBV5-4 and TRBJ1-4, reads ETGVTQSPTHLIKTRGQQVTLRCSSQSGHNTVSWYQQALGQGPQFIFQYYREEENGRGNFPPRFSGLQFPNYSSELNVNALELDDSALYLCASSFAPGSNEKLFFGSGTQLSVL.